A selection of T cell receptor beta chains follows, all from one sample in a study of control samples from healthy donors and cancer patients. Sequenced by immunoSEQ multiplex PCR; TCRdb stores in-frame clones only, minus some. The profile shows fewer than 200,000 clones, around 88% of them singletons. Sequenced input: blood. The receptors originated from a woman between 25 and 40 years old in good health. Both conserved end residues are part of each CDR3. A D gene is named only where the DNA matches it firmly. Clone size is not always given. Where it is, it says once, few, many or a class for expanded clones.

v_gene	j_gene	abundance	d_gene	CDR3nt	CDR3aa
TRBV5-1	TRBJ1-2	NA	TRBD1	TGCGCCAGCAGCTTCGACAGGGACGGGGACTATGGCTACACCTTC	CASSFDRDGDYGYTF
TRBV4-2	TRBJ2-5	NA	NA	TGTGCCAGCAGCCAAGGTAATCAGGGCGGTTACCAAGAGACCCAGTACTTC	CASSQGNQGGYQETQYF
TRBV5-1	TRBJ2-2	NA	TRBD2	TGCGCCAGCCGTACTAAGGCGGGGGGGCCGAGCGGGGAGCTGTTTTTT	CASRTKAGGPSGELFF
TRBV1	TRBJ2-5	NA	NA	TGCACCAGCAGCCAAACCCCCGGGGACCAAGAGACCCAGTACTTC	CTSSQTPGDQETQYF
TRBV9	TRBJ2-1	NA	TRBD2	TGTGCCAGCAGCGTAGTGCTAGCGGGCAATGAGCAGTTCTTC	CASSVVLAGNEQFF
TRBV5-4	TRBJ1-2	NA	TRBD1	TGTGCCAGCAACCCGGGGGGGACAGGGAGCTACACCTTC	CASNPGGTGSYTF
TRBV10-3	TRBJ2-1	NA	TRBD2	TGTGCCATCGAGGCTAGCGGGAGGGCAGGCGAGCAGTTCTTC	CAIEASGRAGEQFF
TRBV5-6	TRBJ2-3	NA	TRBD2	TGTGCCAGCAGCTTCTCCGGACTAGCGGGAGGACCCGGGGATACGCAGTATTTT	CASSFSGLAGGPGDTQYF
TRBV6-5	TRBJ2-3	NA	NA	TGTGCCAGCAATCGTGGGGTCGGAGATACGCAGTATTTT	CASNRGVGDTQYF
TRBV19	TRBJ2-1	NA	NA	TGTGCCAGTAGTATACCCCCCGACAGTCCGCCTTACAATGAGCAGTTCTTC	CASSIPPDSPPYNEQFF
TRBV7-2	TRBJ1-4	NA	NA	TGTGCCAGCAGCTTAGAAGGGGAGAAACTGTTTTTT	CASSLEGEKLFF
TRBV5-5	TRBJ2-7	NA	NA	TGTGCCAGCAGCGGGAGCGCAGCGGTAACTCCCTACGAGCAGTACTTC	CASSGSAAVTPYEQYF
TRBV3-1/TRBV3-2	TRBJ1-1	NA	NA	TGTGCCAGCAGCCGTACTAAAAACACTGAAGCTTTCTTT	CASSRTKNTEAFF
TRBV19	TRBJ2-2	NA	TRBD1	TGTGCCAGTGGCAGGGGGTGGCAGACCGGGGAGCTGTTTTTT	CASGRGWQTGELFF
TRBV2	TRBJ2-7	NA	NA	TGTGCCAGCAGTGGGTCGGCAGGGATCTACGAGCAGTACTTC	CASSGSAGIYEQYF
TRBV29-1	TRBJ2-7	NA	NA	TGCAGCTTTTACAGGTTTCCTGGCGAGCAGTACTTC	CSFYRFPGEQYF
TRBV18	TRBJ2-5	NA	NA	TGTGCCAGCTCACCGAGGGCAGGGACGGAGACCCAGTACTTC	CASSPRAGTETQYF
TRBV7-9	TRBJ2-7	NA	NA	TGTGCCAGCAGCCGAGAGGGGCCGGTGTACGAGCAGTACTTC	CASSREGPVYEQYF
TRBV29-1	TRBJ1-1	NA	NA	TGCAGCTCGGGCCACTGGGGCACTGAAGCTTTCTTT	CSSGHWGTEAFF
TRBV28	TRBJ2-7	NA	TRBD1	TGTGCCAGCAGACTAGGGACAGGACGTCCCTACGAGCAGTACTTC	CASRLGTGRPYEQYF
TRBV11-2	TRBJ2-7	NA	NA	TGTGCCAGCAGCTTAGTAGACAGCCCTACTATGGGTCGGTACTTC	CASSLVDSPTMGRYF
TRBV19	TRBJ1-2	once	TRBD1	TGTGCCAGTAGTAACACAGGGGGCCAGAACTATGGCTACACCTTC	CASSNTGGQNYGYTF